The source of this TCR beta chain is a study of blood T cell repertoires in COVID-19. Per the germline V gene, CDR1 is LNHDA and CDR2 is SQIVND (reference sequence). The CDR3 extends over 15 amino acids. V was clipped by 5 bases and J by 0 bases; unmatched bases: 6. Cohorts were assigned according to the clinical history that participants reported. The data were produced by immunoSEQ multiplex PCR, yet TCRdb's version contains in-frame clones alone and is incomplete. The sample lists just over 350,000 clones, approximately 84% occurring once. The rearrangement uses TRBV19 and TRBJ2-7; 8 bases are a match to TRBD1. This receptor was obtained from a woman aged 30 to 39 who had recovered from COVID-19. Sequenced: PBMCs or T cells enriched from blood (not recorded which). Here the CDR3 DNA reads TGTGCCAGTAGTCTGAGGACAGGGAACTCCTACGAGCAGTACTTC. This encodes CASSLRTGNSYEQYF.